This entry describes one T cell receptor beta chain. The data originate from a study of blood T cell repertoires in COVID-19. Germline V gene lookup returns CDR1 WSHSY and CDR2 SAAADI. The V gene end was trimmed by 8 bases and the J gene end by 7 bases; junction bases not matched to a gene: 12. This CDR3 contains 15 residues. In the original analysis: Reference gene primer amplification gave nucleated cell count estimates. Profiled with immunoSEQ multiplex PCR; TCRdb holds only in-frame clones, not every one. V, J and clone size are taken as reported in that table, and D and trimming were inferred from the DNA itself. Of approximately 64,000 clones in the sample, around 89% were seen once.

Source material: PBMCs or T cells enriched from blood (not recorded which). The chain recombines TRBV10-2 with TRBJ2-1; 9 bases map to TRBD1. The sequence derives from a middle-aged woman who had recovered from COVID-19. The CDR3 spells CASYVGQGKGNEQFF. DNA of the CDR3: TGCGCCAGCTATGTGGGACAGGGAAAGGGTAATGAGCAGTTCTTC.